The 10 T cell receptor beta chains reported below all come from one sample, sequenced in a study of regulatory T cells in long-lasting Graves disease. Time point of the sample: newly diagnosed GD, antithyroid drugs for less than 3 months. The TCR library was made from RNA that had been extracted from PBMCs in TRIzol. CDR3-region Arm-PCR and iRepertoire HTBI primers produced the TCR beta libraries. TCRdb independently ran MiXCR on the multiplex PCR reads; one entry per CDR3 protein. This sample has 360,000 or so distinct CDR3 sequences, with approximately 12% found just once. This sample was also put to use in a study of T cells in Graves' hyperthyroidism and ophthalmopathy.

The material was peripheral blood mononuclear cells (PBMCs), obtained at new diagnosis, from a patient treated with antithyroid drugs. The receptor set was obtained from a young woman with Graves disease.

This clonotype was seen repeatedly, ten times or more. The rearrangement links TRBV7-2 to TRBJ1-1; D is undetermined. Germline V gene sequence: CDR1 SGHTA, CDR2 FQGNSA. CDR3 length equals 15 residues. V shed 2 bases and J shed 3 bases, with 13 bases lying between them. The CDR3 DNA reads as TGTGCCAGCAGCTTAATCGGAGGGCGTTACACTGAAGCTTTCTTT. Translation gives CASSLIGGRYTEAFF.

There are many counts of this clonotype. The CDR3 coding sequence is TGTGCCACGAGGGTAACAGATGGCTACACCTTC. This codes for CATRVTDGYTF. The rearrangement joins TRBV10-3 to TRBJ1-2; D gene ambiguous. This CDR3 has 11 amino acids. Germline CDR1 is ENHRY and CDR2 is SYGVKD. The V and J ends lost 10 bases and 6 bases respectively, with 12 bases between them.

The CDR3 protein is CSATGGRSGELFF. For the CDR3, the DNA is TGCAGTGCCACGGGGGGTCGTTCCGGGGAGCTGTTTTTT. This chain uses TRBV20-1 with TRBJ2-2, with 7 positions matching TRBD2. The V gene's germline CDR1 is DFQATT and CDR2 SNEGSKA (reference sequence). V shed 6 bases, J shed 6 bases, and the junction held 7 bases outside the gene matches. The CDR3 sequence is 13 residues long.

This clonotype was seen at least ten times. The V call is TRBV28, the J call TRBJ2-7; D ambiguous. Germline V gene data show CDR1 as MDHEN and CDR2 as SYDVKM. The germline V and J ends were trimmed by 7 bases and 0 bases, with 13 bases remaining between them. The CDR3 is made up of 14 amino acids. The DNA of the CDR3 is TGTGCCAGCAAAGACCCCGCGAGCTCCTACGAGCAGTACTTC. This sequence encodes CASKDPASSYEQYF.

There are many counts of this clonotype. The gene calls are TRBV5-1 and TRBJ1-1; D call uncertain. The CDR3 consists of 14 residues. In germline, CDR1 is SGHRS, CDR2 YFSETQ. Trimming left V 4 bases short and J 2 bases short, with 12 bases between. DNA for the CDR3: TGCGCCAGCAGCCAATCCGGGTTCAACACTGAAGCTTTCTTT. The encoded protein is CASSQSGFNTEAFF.

V gene TRBV19 combines with J gene TRBJ1-1; D call uncertain. Trimming stripped 2 bases from V and 7 bases from J, with 11 bases between. Per the germline V gene, CDR1 is LNHDA and CDR2 is SQIVND (reference sequence). This CDR3 has 13 amino acids. CDR3 bases: TGTGCCAGTAGTATACGTGATACGGATGAAGCTTTCTTT. This sequence encodes CASSIRDTDEAFF.

This clonotype was seen ten or more times. The rearrangement uses TRBV5-1 and TRBJ2-7, with TRBD1 matching 9 bases. The CDR3 covers 15 residues. CDR1 is SGHRS and CDR2 is YFSETQ in the germline V gene. V shed 3 bases and J 0 bases; nucleotides not matched to a gene: 4. CDR3 nucleotide sequence: TGCGCCAGCAGCTGGACAGGGGCCAGCTCCTACGAGCAGTACTTC. Translating it yields CASSWTGASSYEQYF.

This clonotype has a count of ten or more. The chain recombines TRBV2 with TRBJ2-1; D is perhaps TRBD2 (5 bases). The CDR3 is 14 residues long. V was cut by 1 base and J by 6 bases, with 10 bases left in between. Germline V lookup: CDR1 SNHLY, CDR2 FYNNEI. The CDR3 loop reads CASSEGGSANEQFF. The CDR3 nucleotides are TGTGCCAGCAGTGAAGGAGGGTCCGCCAATGAGCAGTTCTTC.

This clonotype has a count of ten or more. This chain uses TRBV7-3 with TRBJ2-1; tentatively, D is TRBD1 (11 bases). The CDR3 is 22 residues long. The ends were cut back, 6 bases at V and 4 bases at J, with 37 bases in the middle. The germline CDR1 and CDR2 sequences are SGHTA and FQGTGA. The CDR3 DNA is TGTGCCAGCAGAGCTACCGGGACAGGGGGACTAGCGACCCAGAGGGGGTACAATGAGCAGTTCTTC. This translates into CASRATGTGGLATQRGYNEQFF. Combining the CDR3 with reference TRBV7-3 and TRBJ2-1 gives the whole variable domain GAGVSQTPSNKVTEKGKYVELRCDPISGHTALYWYRQSLGQGPEFLIYFQGTGAADDSGLPNDRFFAVRPEGSVSTLKIQRTERGDSAVYLCASRATGTGGLATQRGYNEQFFGPGTRLTVL.

The chain uses TRBV20-1 and TRBJ2-7, with D possibly TRBD2 on 7 matching bases. This CDR3 comprises 15 residues. Between the trimmed V and J ends, which lost 0 bases and 6 bases, there was a span of 18 bases. CDR1 DFQATT and CDR2 SNEGSKA come from the germline V gene (reference sequence). CDR3: CSARDQVAGRGEQYF. Here the CDR3 DNA reads TGCAGTGCTAGAGATCAGGTAGCGGGCAGGGGCGAGCAGTACTTC.